These 28 T cell receptor beta chains were all obtained from the same sample, sequenced in a study of long-term antiretroviral therapy in people with HIV. The assay, immunoSEQ v3.0, was run at survey level. Produced via immunoSEQ multiplex PCR; TCRdb's table is partial and in-frame only. The sample lists tens of thousands of clones, about 81% occurring once. Sequenced here: unsorted PBMCs, sampled 1.5 years after starting antiretroviral therapy. Receptor source: a man aged 25 to 45 with HIV.

This clone was detected a few times. This chain uses TRBV7-2 with TRBJ1-1; D is ambiguous. V was trimmed by 1 base and J by 6 bases, leaving 9 bases between them. In germline, CDR1 is SGHTA, CDR2 FQGNSA. The CDR3 contains 13 residues. CDR3 protein: CASSLVLRAEAFF. The CDR3 DNA follows: TGTGCCAGCAGCTTAGTTTTGCGGGCTGAAGCTTTCTTT.

The genes are TRBV6-1 and TRBJ1-4; D might be TRBD1 (5 bases). The V end lost 8 bases, the J end lost 7 bases, and 14 bases lay between the germline ends. Germline CDR1 reads MNHNS; CDR2 reads SASEGT. The CDR3 contains 13 residues. DNA of the CDR3: TGTGCCAGCGGAGGGGAGAGCGGTGAAAAACTGTTTTTT. This codes for CASGGESGEKLFF.

The chain couples TRBV20-1 to TRBJ2-2; D is undetermined. Germline V gene lookup returns CDR1 DFQATT and CDR2 SNEGSKA (reference sequence). V was cut by 6 bases and J by 3 bases, with 5 bases left in between. The CDR3 contains 11 residues. CDR3 in amino acids: CSARDTGELFF. The CDR3 nucleotides are TGCAGTGCACGGGACACCGGGGAGCTGTTTTTT.

V and J are TRBV4-2 and TRBJ2-7; D possibly corresponds to TRBD1 (6 bases). Germline lookup yields CDR1 LGHNA and CDR2 YNFKEQ. V was clipped by 3 bases and J by 3 bases, with 15 bases between them. This CDR3 comprises 15 residues. DNA of the CDR3: TGTGCCAGCAGCCACCTCCCAGGGGTAGACTACGAGCAGTACTTC. Translation: CASSHLPGVDYEQYF.

The chain has TRBV7-9 and TRBJ1-1; no clear D gene. The germline CDR1 and CDR2 sequences are SEHNR and FQNEAQ (reference sequence). This CDR3 is 13 amino acids long. Trimming cost V 2 bases and J 3 bases, with 7 bases left between them. The CDR3 spells CASSLKRDTEAFF. CDR3 bases: TGTGCCAGCAGCTTAAAGCGGGACACTGAAGCTTTCTTT.

CDR3 nucleotide sequence: TGTGCCAGCACCACGGACAGGGTTGTCTCTGGGGCCAACGTCCTGACTTTC. Encoded protein: CASTTDRVVSGANVLTF. The chain combines TRBV27 with TRBJ2-6, with TRBD1 matching over 8 bases. V gave up 7 bases and J gave up 0 bases; unmatched junction bases: 8. CDR1 is MNHEY, CDR2 SMNVEV, per germline (reference sequence). This CDR3 comprises 17 residues.

This sequence joins TRBV19 and TRBJ1-6; 7 bases map to TRBD1. V trimming: 3 bases; J trimming: 7 bases; junction bases outside the gene matches: 3. CDR1 is LNHDA and CDR2 is SQIVND in the germline V gene (reference sequence). CDR3 length: 14 amino acids. CDR3 coding DNA: TGTGCCAGTAGTATCGGACAGGACAATTCACCCCTCCACTTT. Translating gives CASSIGQDNSPLHF.

The chain links TRBV6-5 to TRBJ2-1; 8 bases agree with TRBD2. The CDR3 has 15 amino acids. Germline V CDR1 and CDR2: MNHEY, SVGAGI. Trimming cost V 6 bases and J 9 bases; bases outside gene matches: 13. CDR3 protein: CASSFRSGGGGEQFF. CDR3 DNA: TGTGCCAGCAGCTTCCGCAGCGGGGGAGGGGGTGAGCAGTTCTTC.

The chain links TRBV9 to TRBJ1-3; D gene ambiguous. The CDR3 runs 15 residues. Germline V gene sequence: CDR1 SGDLS, CDR2 YYNGEE. The germline V and J ends were trimmed by 0 bases and 0 bases, with 7 bases remaining between them. DNA for the CDR3: TGTGCCAGCAGCGTAGTAGCGAGCTCTGGAAACACCATATATTTT. Translating gives CASSVVASSGNTIYF.

By proportion, this clone is medium-sized. This chain joins TRBV5-1 and TRBJ1-1; 10 bases are a match to TRBD1. Losses at the gene ends were 5 bases for V and 1 base for J; bases not matched to a gene: 5. Germline V gene data show CDR1 as SGHRS and CDR2 as YFSETQ. CDR3 length: 15 residues. The CDR3: CASRLGQGGNTEAFF. In DNA, the CDR3 is TGCGCCAGCAGACTAGGACAGGGGGGGAACACTGAAGCTTTCTTT. The variable domain in full, completed from reference TRBV5-1 and TRBJ1-1, reads KAGVTQTPRYLIKTRGQQVTLSCSPISGHRSVSWYQQTPGQGLQFLFEYFSETQRNKGNFPGRFSGRQFSNSRSEMNVSTLELGDSALYLCASRLGQGGNTEAFFGQGTRLTVV.

The chain couples TRBV7-2 to TRBJ1-5; D not resolved. The CDR3 loop spans 14 amino acids. Germline lookup yields CDR1 SGHTA and CDR2 FQGNSA. V was trimmed by 1 base and J by 3 bases, leaving 7 bases between them. The CDR3 protein is CASSLDGPNQPQHF. CDR3 bases: TGTGCCAGCAGCTTAGATGGCCCCAATCAGCCCCAGCATTTT.

This clone has only one observation. V usage is TRBV7-3 and J usage is TRBJ2-3; the D is unclear. Germline V CDR1 and CDR2: SGHTA, FQGTGA. Trimming shortened V by 4 bases and J by 0 bases, and 8 bases separated the two germline ends. This CDR3 contains 14 residues. CDR3 coding DNA: TGTGCCAGCAGCTCCCTGGGGAGCACAGATACGCAGTATTTT. Protein: CASSSLGSTDTQYF.

This clone was counted a few times. This chain joins TRBV5-6 and TRBJ2-5; 7 nucleotides match TRBD2. With 7 bases clipped from V and 2 bases from J, the junction kept 5 bases outside the gene matches. CDR3 length: 13 residues. Germline V gives CDR1 SGHDT, CDR2 YYEEEE. The CDR3 DNA is TGTGCCAGCGGACTAGTGTCGCAAGAGACCCAGTACTTC. Translating it yields CASGLVSQETQYF.

The chain has TRBV2 and TRBJ2-1; TRBD2 matches 9 bases. Germline V CDR1 and CDR2: SNHLY, FYNNEI. The V and J ends lost 5 bases and 4 bases, in that order; junction bases with no gene match: 3. The CDR3 contains 14 residues. The CDR3 protein is CASSNSGRYNEQFF. The CDR3, as DNA: TGTGCCAGCAGTAACAGCGGGAGGTACAATGAGCAGTTCTTC.

V is TRBV10-3 and J is TRBJ1-1; no clear D gene. The CDR3 is 12 residues long. The V gene lost 4 bases and the J gene lost 4 bases, with 7 bases spanning the gap. Germline CDR1 and CDR2: ENHRY and SYGVKD. CDR3 DNA: TGTGCCATCAGTGGAGGCAGCACTGAAGCTTTCTTT. This sequence encodes CAISGGSTEAFF.

The V gene is TRBV18, the J gene TRBJ2-1, with D tentatively TRBD1 or TRBD2 (5 bases each). Germline CDR1 KGHSH, CDR2 LQKENI. V was cut by 5 bases and J by 2 bases, with 10 bases left in between. The CDR3 loop spans 14 amino acids. The CDR3 sequence is CASSGTSAYNEQFF. The CDR3 nucleotides read TGTGCCAGCTCAGGGACGTCGGCCTACAATGAGCAGTTCTTC.

The chain joins TRBV7-2 to TRBJ2-1, with TRBD2 matching 7 bases. Germline lookup yields CDR1 SGHTA and CDR2 FQGNSA. This CDR3 is 14 amino acids long. Unmatched junction bases numbered 9, after V lost 4 bases and J lost 9 bases. CDR3 sequence: CASSSDTTSSEQFF. In DNA form, the CDR3 reads TGTGCCAGCAGCTCCGACACGACTAGCAGTGAGCAGTTCTTC.

This clone was counted only a few times. V and J are TRBV10-1 and TRBJ2-2; no clear D. The CDR3 covers 12 residues. Trimming cost V 1 base and J 8 bases, with 5 bases left between them. Germline CDR1 and CDR2: WNHNN and SYGVQD (reference sequence). This chain's CDR3 is CASSEFPGELFF. CDR3 coding DNA: TGCGCCAGCAGTGAGTTCCCAGGGGAGCTGTTTTTT.

The CDR3 is CASSLGTLNGGYTF. The CDR3 DNA is TGCGCCAGCAGCTTGGGGACACTCAATGGGGGCTACACCTTC. This chain connects TRBV5-1 to TRBJ1-2, with D tentatively TRBD1 (5 bases). From germline, CDR1 is SGHRS and CDR2 YFSETQ. With 0 bases removed from V and 8 bases from J, the gap between germline ends came to 14 bases. This CDR3 region has 14 residues. Combining the CDR3 with reference TRBV5-1 and TRBJ1-2 gives the whole variable domain KAGVTQTPRYLIKTRGQQVTLSCSPISGHRSVSWYQQTPGQGLQFLFEYFSETQRNKGNFPGRFSGRQFSNSRSEMNVSTLELGDSALYLCASSLGTLNGGYTFGSGTRLTVV.

This chain joins TRBV19 and TRBJ1-5; D call uncertain. Between the trimmed V and J ends, which lost 4 bases and 0 bases, there was a span of 19 bases. The CDR3 sequence is 18 residues long. Germline V gives CDR1 LNHDA, CDR2 SQIVND (reference sequence). CDR3 sequence reads: CASSTVPLATYSNQPQHF. For the CDR3, the DNA is TGTGCCAGTAGTACTGTGCCCTTGGCCACGTATAGCAATCAGCCCCAGCATTTT.

The chain has TRBV10-2 and TRBJ1-5; D remains unclear. The V gene's germline CDR1 is WSHSY and CDR2 SAAADI. Deletions cut 2 bases from V and 2 bases from J, with 13 bases between. The CDR3 has 16 residues. For the CDR3, the DNA is TGCGCCAGCAGTGAGAGGAGGGTTGAGGGCAATCAGCCCCAGCATTTT. The encoded protein is CASSERRVEGNQPQHF.

The rearrangement joins TRBV5-1 to TRBJ1-5; D might be TRBD1 (6 bases). The CDR3 contains 15 residues. The V end was cut by 4 bases, the J end by 5 bases, with 16 bases between. The germline V gene has CDR1 SGHRS and CDR2 YFSETQ. The CDR3 loop reads CASSPWGEGDQPQHF. As DNA, the CDR3 is TGCGCCAGCAGCCCCTGGGGGGAGGGGGATCAGCCCCAGCATTTT.

The rearrangement links TRBV7-2 to TRBJ2-3, with 7 bases that match TRBD2. This CDR3 spans 15 amino acids. The germline gives CDR1 SGHTA, CDR2 FQGNSA. V lost 2 bases, J lost 4 bases, and 6 bases stayed unmatched. CDR3 DNA sequence: TGTGCCAGCAGCTTAACGAGCGGGGAATCAGATACGCAGTATTTT. Translated: CASSLTSGESDTQYF. Full variable domain (remainder filled in from reference TRBV7-2 and TRBJ2-3): GAGVSQSPSNKVTEKGKDVELRCDPISGHTALYWYRQSLGQGLEFLIYFQGNSAPDKSGLPSDRFSAERTGGSVSTLTIQRTQQEDSAVYLCASSLTSGESDTQYFGPGTRLTVL.

V gene TRBV4-2 combines with J gene TRBJ1-2; possibly TRBD1 for D (5 bases). This CDR3 has 14 residues. V lost 0 bases and J 4 bases, leaving 9 bases between the germline ends. The germline V gene has CDR1 LGHNA and CDR2 YNFKEQ. CDR3 sequence reads: CASSQDVQGYGYTF. As DNA, the CDR3 is TGTGCCAGCAGCCAAGATGTGCAGGGCTATGGCTACACCTTC.

The chain carries TRBV30 and TRBJ2-5, with D perhaps being TRBD1 or TRBD2 (5 bases each). This CDR3 contains 14 residues. Trimming took 1 base from V and 2 from J, leaving 11 bases between them. CDR1 and CDR2 from the germline V gene are GTSNPN and SVGIG (reference sequence). The CDR3 region has the DNA TGTGCCTGGAGTGGGGGGTACAGTCAAGAGACCCAGTACTTC. It is translated as CAWSGGYSQETQYF.

This clone occurred a few times. The rearrangement links TRBV10-1 to TRBJ2-7; the match to TRBD2 covers 15 bases. The CDR3 consists of 22 residues. Germline CDR1 is WNHNN and CDR2 is SYGVQD (reference sequence). V was pared by 1 base and J by 2 bases, with 18 bases of the junction left unmatched. CDR3 coding DNA: TGCGCCAGCAGTGAGTTGGGGACAGGGATCGGGACTAGCGGGGGGTTCACCTACGAGCAGTACTTC. Encoded protein: CASSELGTGIGTSGGFTYEQYF.

J is TRBJ2-7 and V is TRBV4-1; D is uncertain. CDR1 and CDR2 from the germline V gene are MGHRA and YSYEKL. This CDR3 has 13 residues. With 0 bases removed from V and 2 bases from J, the gap between germline ends came to 5 bases. CDR3 DNA: TGCGCCAGCAGCCAAGAAAGGCCCTACGAGCAGTACTTC. Protein sequence: CASSQERPYEQYF.

This rearrangement joins TRBV9 to TRBJ2-3, with TRBD1 matching 9 bases. CDR1 and CDR2 (germline): SGDLS, YYNGEE. The CDR3 consists of 14 residues. V shed 0 bases and J 6 bases; nucleotides not matched to a gene: 2. CDR3 coding DNA: TGTGCCAGCAGCGTAGACAGGGGGCATGATACGCAGTATTTT. This sequence encodes CASSVDRGHDTQYF.